The 25 T cell receptor beta chains below all came from one sample that was sequenced in a study of human T cells and chemical hapten exposure. As for time point: patch test 2, 6 weeks after DPC sensitization. The treatment is: therapeutic diphenylcyclopropenone sensitization with weekly scalp DPC. TCRdb reanalysed the RACE reads using MiXCR and keeps one entry per CDR3 protein. The table lists fewer than 150,000 distinct CDR3 sequences, about 11% of them singletons. This sample comprised whole blood, obtained in connection with sensitization to the hapten diphenylcyclopropenone (DPC). The receptors originated from a woman aged 50 to 60 with alopecia areata. Some clones in this sample may be carry-over from other donors' samples.

This chain links TRBV6-6 with TRBJ2-1; TRBD2 agrees at 16 bases. The V gene end was trimmed by 0 bases and the J gene end by 0 bases; junction bases not matched to a gene: 5. The CDR3 is 20 residues long. Germline values: CDR1 MNHNY, CDR2 SVGAGI (reference sequence). CDR3: CASSYSGLAGGFHSYNEQFF. CDR3 DNA sequence: TGTGCCAGCAGTTACTCGGGACTAGCGGGAGGGTTTCACTCCTACAATGAGCAGTTCTTC.

This clonotype was seen a handful of times. The rearrangement joins TRBV7-9 to TRBJ1-1, with 8 bases that match TRBD1. Germline V CDR1 and CDR2: SEHNR, FQNEAQ (reference sequence). CDR3 length: 15 residues. Losses at the gene ends were 6 bases for V and 4 bases for J; bases not matched to a gene: 10. CDR3 amino acids: CASSHLPGQATEAFF. CDR3 coding DNA: TGTGCCAGCAGTCACCTCCCGGGACAGGCCACTGAAGCTTTCTTT.

The sample holds a few counts of this clonotype. The chain carries TRBV7-3 and TRBJ2-7; tentatively, D is TRBD2 (5 bases). The CDR3 covers 14 residues. Trimming stripped 5 bases from V and 6 bases from J, with 17 bases between. Germline V gene sequence: CDR1 SGHTA, CDR2 FQGTGA. The DNA for the CDR3 is TGTGCCAGCAGCCCCCGGGGAAGGGCGGGCGAGCAGTACTTC. Translating it yields CASSPRGRAGEQYF.

The chain joins TRBV18 to TRBJ2-5; D call uncertain. The CDR3 covers 13 residues. V was pared by 3 bases and J by 2 bases, with 7 bases between. CDR1 is KGHSH, CDR2 LQKENI, per germline. The chain's CDR3 is CASSPTLQETQYF. In nucleotides, the CDR3 is TGTGCCAGCTCACCTACACTTCAAGAGACCCAGTACTTC.

The CDR3 DNA sequence: TGCAGTGCTAATTTTCAGGGGAGGACCTACGAGCAGTACTTC. Translating gives CSANFQGRTYEQYF. The rearrangement joins TRBV20-1 to TRBJ2-7; D is possibly TRBD1 or TRBD2 (6 bases each). CDR3 length: 14 residues. Deletions cut 4 bases from V and 2 bases from J, with 15 bases between. CDR1 is DFQATT, CDR2 SNEGSKA, per germline (reference sequence).

This sequence joins TRBV20-1 and TRBJ1-1, with TRBD1 identical over 7 bases. In germline, CDR1 is DFQATT, CDR2 SNEGSKA (reference sequence). This CDR3 spans 15 amino acids. V shed 3 bases, J shed 0 bases, and the junction held 7 bases outside the gene matches. DNA of the CDR3: TGCAGTGCTAGGAAGCCAGGGGGTGTGAACACTGAAGCTTTCTTT. This translates into CSARKPGGVNTEAFF.

The rearrangement links TRBV11-1 to TRBJ2-1; TRBD2 aligns across 9 bases. Trimming at V came to 5 bases and at J to 7 bases, leaving 9 bases not matched to a gene. The CDR3 is 15 amino acids. CDR1 is SGHAT and CDR2 is FQDESV in the germline V gene (reference sequence). The CDR3 region is CASSPGASGINEQFF. The CDR3 DNA is TGTGCCAGCAGCCCAGGGGCTAGCGGGATTAATGAGCAGTTCTTC.

The chain has TRBV20-1 and TRBJ2-2; possible D gene TRBD2, 5 bases. The V end was cut by 1 base, the J end by 1 base, with 7 bases between. The V gene's germline CDR1 is DFQATT and CDR2 SNEGSKA (reference sequence). The CDR3 has 14 residues. Written as DNA, the CDR3 is TGCAGTGCTAGAGCCAGCGGGAACACCGGGGAGCTGTTTTTT. Translation gives CSARASGNTGELFF.

The chain recombines TRBV9 with TRBJ2-5; 7 bases agree with TRBD1. The CDR3 extends over 16 amino acids. The germline V gene encodes CDR1 SGDLS and CDR2 YYNGEE. Trimming removed 0 bases from V and 4 bases from J; junction bases left unmatched: 9. CDR3 nucleotide sequence: TGTGCCAGCAGCGTAGGAGCAGGGGGTACGGCAGAGACCCAGTACTTC. Translation gives CASSVGAGGTAETQYF.

The chain employs TRBV11-2 and TRBJ2-3; D ambiguous. Trimming removed 0 bases at V and 4 bases at J, with 5 bases between. The germline CDR1 and CDR2 sequences are SGHAT and FQNNGV. The length of the CDR3 is 13 residues. CDR3 in DNA: TGTGCCAGCAGCTTAGAACCCCCAGATACGCAGTATTTT. It specifies CASSLEPPDTQYF.

The V gene is TRBV11-3, the J gene TRBJ2-1; no clear D. Trimming left V 6 bases short and J 0 bases short, with 9 bases between. Germline-derived CDR1 and CDR2 are SGHNT and YENEEA. The CDR3 contains 14 residues. The CDR3 is CASRLSSSYNEQFF. In nucleotides, the CDR3 is TGTGCCAGCAGGCTGTCGAGCTCCTACAATGAGCAGTTCTTC.

This clonotype was detected only a few times. The chain employs TRBV29-1 and TRBJ2-3; 9 positions agree with TRBD2. Germline V CDR1 and CDR2: SQVTM, ANQGSEA. After removal of 4 bases from V and 5 bases from J, the junction contained 7 bases not matched to a gene. The CDR3 consists of 14 residues. The CDR3 DNA reads TGCAGCGTTGGTCCGGGACTAGCAGTAGATACGCAGTATTTT. Protein: CSVGPGLAVDTQYF.

This clonotype was counted between two and nine times. The CDR3 nucleotides read TGTGCCAGCAGCGACACAGGGGGCTCCTACGAGCAGTACTTC. Its protein is CASSDTGGSYEQYF. The gene calls are TRBV7-2 and TRBJ2-7, with 8 bases identical to TRBD1. J was trimmed by 0 bases and V by 5 bases; bases with no gene match: 3. The germline V gene has CDR1 SGHTA and CDR2 FQGNSA. This CDR3 spans 14 amino acids.

This clonotype has just a few counts. V and J are TRBV18 and TRBJ1-5; 7 bases are shared with TRBD1. Trimming at V came to 6 bases and at J to 7 bases, leaving 6 bases not matched to a gene. The CDR3 is made up of 13 amino acids. Germline V CDR1 and CDR2: KGHSH, LQKENI. The CDR3 protein is CASSPTGEQPQHF. Written as DNA, the CDR3 is TGTGCCAGCTCGCCAACAGGGGAACAGCCCCAGCATTTT.

The chain links TRBV18 to TRBJ1-2; TRBD1 matches 9 bases. The CDR3 length is 15 residues. V was clipped by 2 bases and J by 0 bases; unmatched bases: 1. Germline assignment: CDR1 KGHSH and CDR2 LQKENI. CDR3 bases: TGTGCCAGCTCACCAGGGACAGGGACTAACTATGGCTACACCTTC. Encoded protein: CASSPGTGTNYGYTF.

The rearrangement joins TRBV12-3 or TRBV12-4 to TRBJ1-5, with D possibly matching TRBD1 (5 bases). The V gene lost 6 bases and the J gene lost 1 base, with 13 bases spanning the gap. This CDR3 has 15 residues. This chain's CDR3 is CASSPGPGSNQPQHF. The CDR3 coding sequence is TGTGCCAGCAGCCCGGGGCCGGGAAGCAATCAGCCCCAGCATTTT.

This rearrangement joins TRBV29-1 to TRBJ2-2; 9 bases line up with TRBD1. The CDR3 is 16 residues long. CDR1 is SQVTM and CDR2 is ANQGSEA in the germline V gene. V shed 4 bases, J shed 4 bases, and the junction held 10 bases outside the gene matches. This CDR3 reads CSVGLTGTGLTGELFF. Written as DNA, the CDR3 is TGCAGCGTTGGCCTCACCGGGACAGGGCTCACCGGGGAGCTGTTTTTT.

Notes on this clonotype: The junction differs from germline at one of its ends, possibly a read error. The chain is built from TRBV7-2 and TRBJ1-3; D is undetermined. The CDR3 covers 14 residues. CDR1 is SGHTA and CDR2 is FQGNSA in the germline V gene. The CDR3 coding sequence is TGTGTCAGCAGCTTAGCGGTCACTGGAAACACCATATATTTT. It codes for CVSSLAVTGNTIYF.

This clonotype was counted between two and nine times. This chain joins TRBV5-1 and TRBJ2-5; 11 bases match TRBD1. Germline V gene data show CDR1 as SGHRS and CDR2 as YFSETQ. The ends lost 0 bases at V and 4 bases at J; junction bases unmatched: 5. The CDR3 is 16 residues long. CDR3 coding DNA: TGCGCCAGCAGCTTGGCCCGGGGACAGGGGGGAGAGACCCAGTACTTC. Translation gives CASSLARGQGGETQYF.

The chain uses TRBV7-9 and TRBJ2-7; D is unresolved. Trimming cost V 5 bases and J 7 bases, with 12 bases left between them. The CDR3 runs to 12 residues. Germline assignment: CDR1 SEHNR and CDR2 FQNEAQ (reference sequence). Written as DNA, the CDR3 is TGTGCCAGCAGCCTCGTAGTGGGGGAGCAGTACTTC. It yields the protein CASSLVVGEQYF.

The chain links TRBV6-5 to TRBJ2-6; 8 nucleotides align to TRBD1. Germline trimming cut 7 bases from V and 1 base from J; bases unmatched to any gene: 12. CDR3 length equals 18 residues. Germline CDR1 and CDR2: MNHEY and SVGAGI. CDR3 loop: CASTLLGQGISGANVLTF. The CDR3 DNA reads TGTGCCAGCACCCTTTTAGGACAGGGAATTTCTGGGGCCAACGTCCTGACTTTC.

This clonotype was recorded at least ten times. The V gene is TRBV7-9, the J gene TRBJ2-3, with a possible D match to TRBD1 (5 bases). From germline, CDR1 is SEHNR and CDR2 FQNEAQ (reference sequence). Trimming removed 5 bases at V and 2 bases at J, with 17 bases between. The CDR3 has 16 residues. CDR3 sequence (DNA): TGTGCCAGCAGCGCCCGACAGCGCGCTTACACAGATACGCAGTATTTT. Protein sequence: CASSARQRAYTDTQYF.

Of note for this clonotype: The junction and the germline gene differ at one end; a read error may be behind it. V gene TRBV27 combines with J gene TRBJ1-4, with unresolved D. This CDR3 is 16 amino acids long. CDR1 and CDR2 from the germline V gene are MNHEY and SMNVEV (reference sequence). Written as DNA, the CDR3 is TGTGCCGGCAGTTTAAGCCGGGGTGCAACTAATGAAAAACTGTTTTTT. Protein: CAGSLSRGATNEKLFF.

This clonotype was observed a few times. One end of the junction is discordant with germline, which a read error may explain. V gene TRBV20-1 combines with J gene TRBJ1-3; perhaps TRBD1 as D (5 bases). This CDR3 is built from 15 residues. Per germline, CDR1 DFQATT and CDR2 SNEGSKA (reference sequence). CDR3 sequence: CSAPMGQFSENTIYF. CDR3 coding DNA: TGCAGTGCCCCAATGGGGCAGTTCTCTGAAAACACCATATATTTT.

The gene calls are TRBV20-1 and TRBJ1-2; 7 bases are a match to TRBD1. V lost 6 bases to trimming and J lost 8 bases; unmatched junction nucleotides: 9. CDR3 length equals 12 residues. From germline, CDR1 is DFQATT and CDR2 SNEGSKA (reference sequence). The chain's CDR3 is CSAPDRVGGYTF. DNA of the CDR3: TGCAGTGCGCCTGACAGGGTTGGCGGCTACACCTTC.